This T cell receptor beta chain was retrieved from a study of tumor-infiltrating lymphocytes in primary liver carcinoma. CDR1 and CDR2 from the germline V gene are MNHNY and SVGAGI (reference sequence). The CDR3 has 14 residues. Regarding this clonotype: A junction boundary mismatches the germline segment, possibly from a read error.

Synthesis of TCR beta cDNA was carried out from 450 to 500 ng total RNA with a constant-region primer. Slightly modified ARM-PCR served as the procedure for the TCR beta libraries. These libraries came from three rounds of nested multiplex PCR. TRBV1-TRBV30 forward primers paired with a C-beta reverse primer were used in the first two PCR rounds, which ran 9 to 10 cycles each. MiXCR was run by TCRdb on the multiplex PCR reads, yielding one entry per CDR3 protein. The sample contains 150,000 to 200,000 distinct CDR3 sequences, approximately 80% of which appear only once. Co-extraction yielded RNA and DNA from around 20-30 mg of unsorted bulk tissue.

The chain is built from TRBV6-6 and TRBJ1-5, with 9 bases lining up with TRBD1. The source of this sequence is a man aged 40-50 years with primary liver carcinoma and hepatitis B virus infection. Sequences were obtained from tumor tissue from primary liver carcinoma. DNA of the CDR3: TGTGCCAGCAGTCCCGGGACAGGGAATGGCCCCCAGCATTTC. Encoded protein: CASSPGTGNGPQHF.